Listed below are T cell receptor beta chains from one sample, sequenced in a study of blood T cell repertoires in COVID-19. Sequencing used immunoSEQ multiplex PCR; TCRdb keeps in-frame clones, though not all of them. The data show around 230,000 clones, around 85% seen once. Sample: peripheral blood. The source is a middle-aged man with COVID-19, enrolled during active disease. The CDR3 runs from the conserved cysteine through the conserved F or W. The D gene is left open where the match is weak. Size is stated for part of the rows, as once, few or many counts, or as a class when the clone is expanded.

v_call	j_call	d_call	clone_size	cdr3_nt	cdr3_aa
TRBV7-9	TRBJ1-1	NA	NA	TGTGCCAGCAGCCCCCCTAGCACTGAAGCTTTCTTT	CASSPPSTEAFF
TRBV6-5	TRBJ2-2	TRBD1	NA	TGTGCCAGCCGGGGACAGGGGGAAATCGGGGAGCTGTTTTTT	CASRGQGEIGELFF
TRBV19	TRBJ1-5	NA	NA	TGTGCCAGTAGTGAGAAGGAGTATAGCAATCAGCCCCAGCATTTT	CASSEKEYSNQPQHF
TRBV2	TRBJ2-3	TRBD2	NA	TGTGCCAGCAAGGCGGATAGCGGGGCTACAGATACGCAGTATTTT	CASKADSGATDTQYF
TRBV10-1	TRBJ2-1	NA	NA	TGCGCCAGCAGTGAGGTTAGCGCCGGCTCCTACAATGAGCAGTTCTTC	CASSEVSAGSYNEQFF
TRBV30	TRBJ1-2	NA	NA	TGTGCCTGGAGACGGGTCTGGGTCGACGACTATGGCTACACCTTC	CAWRRVWVDDYGYTF
TRBV19	TRBJ2-2	NA	NA	TGTGCCAGTAGTATTAGAGGGGGTTCAAACACCGGGGAGCTGTTTTTT	CASSIRGGSNTGELFF
TRBV29-1	TRBJ2-7	NA	NA	TGCAGCGTTGCGCGACAGGACAACCTTGAGCAGTACTTC	CSVARQDNLEQYF
TRBV5-1	TRBJ2-3	NA	NA	TGCGCCAGCAGCTTGGGGCTTACCACAGATACGCAGTATTTT	CASSLGLTTDTQYF
TRBV4-2	TRBJ1-6	TRBD1	NA	TGTGCCAGCAGCCACACAGGGGGTAATAATTCACCCCTCCACTTT	CASSHTGGNNSPLHF
TRBV15	TRBJ2-1	TRBD2	few	TGTGCCACCAGCAGAGGTCTAGCGGGGCAGGGCAATGAGCAGTTCTTC	CATSRGLAGQGNEQFF
TRBV7-9	TRBJ1-2	NA	NA	TGTGCCAGCAGCCCCCAGGTCGACTATGGCTACACCTTC	CASSPQVDYGYTF
TRBV5-8	TRBJ2-5	NA	NA	TGTGCCAGCAGCTTGTGGGGCCACAAAGAGACCCAGTACTTC	CASSLWGHKETQYF
TRBV14	TRBJ2-3	NA	NA	TGTGCCAGCAGCCAAGATGGCACAGGGAAGAGGGATACGCAGTATTTT	CASSQDGTGKRDTQYF
TRBV5-1	TRBJ1-6	NA	NA	TGCGCCAGCAGCTCCCTCACAGGGACAAACTCACCCCTCCACTTT	CASSSLTGTNSPLHF